The clone carrying this TCR beta chain has more than one count but fewer than ten. The sample belongs to a study of blood T cell repertoires in COVID-19. Study-level information: Sites in the United States, Italy and Spain provided acute and convalescent COVID-19 samples. T cells, B-cell-depleted T cells, or PBMCs provided the cDNA or gDNA that served as material.

Germline V CDR1 and CDR2: SGHDT, YYEEEE. V lost 2 bases, J lost 3 bases, and 23 bases lay in between. The CDR3 covers 18 residues. How the authors handled the data: Scientists estimated how many nucleated cells there were by amplifying reference gene primers. TCRdb's copy holds only in-frame clones and misses some; the assay was immunoSEQ multiplex PCR. That table is the source of V, J and clone size, and D and trimming were worked out from the DNA. Found here are 71,000 or so clones, 86% of them singletons; the top ten hold around a sixth. Input material: peripheral blood. The TCR was taken from a man aged 80 or over in a cohort sampled during active COVID-19. The genes are TRBV5-6 and TRBJ2-5, with D possibly being TRBD2 (7 bases). The CDR3 spells CASSFLVSAGALKETQYF. The CDR3 DNA is TGTGCCAGCAGCTTTCTGGTCTCGGCGGGGGCTCTCAAAGAGACCCAGTACTTC.